This TCR beta chain appears in the sequencing data of a study of vaccination and CD4 T cells after COVID-19. Turning to the study itself: The study drew post-COVID samples a median roughly 100 days after diagnosis (range 35 to 161).

This clonotype was observed a handful of times. Its antigen is still unknown. Study-wide results and limits: Early timepoints after natural infection were not analyzed in these convalescent patients.

The Oncomine TCR Beta short-read assay sequenced DNA from cultured CD4+ T cells. The template was genomic DNA from cultured CD4+ T cells. A single record per CDR3 protein comes from TCRdb applying MiXCR to the PCR reads. The table lists more than 14,000 distinct CDR3 sequences, roughly 50% of them singletons. Treatment given: approximately nine-day PBMC culture with coronavirus spike peptide pools or control peptides (ViraFEST assay). Under the ViraFEST approach, antigen-specific T cells were expanded with peptide pools and TCRs subsequently sequenced. CDR3 length: 13 amino acids. V lost 1 base, J lost 0 bases, and 4 bases lay in between. In germline, CDR1 is SQVTM, CDR2 ANQGSEA.

This clonotype was sampled from a human donor who had recovered from COVID-19. The specimen was CD4+ T cells from blood, cultured in vitro. V and J are TRBV29-1 and TRBJ2-4, with D unresolved. CDR3 in amino acids: CSVEGLAKNIQYF. CDR3 bases: TGCAGCGTTGAAGGACTAGCCAAAAACATTCAGTACTTC. Based on the CDR3 plus reference TRBV29-1 and TRBJ2-4, the full variable domain is SAVISQKPSRDICQRGTSLTIQCQVDSQVTMMFWYRQQPGQSLTLIATANQGSEATYESGFVIDKFPISRPNLTFSTLTVSNMSPEDSSIYLCSVEGLAKNIQYFGAGTRLSVL.